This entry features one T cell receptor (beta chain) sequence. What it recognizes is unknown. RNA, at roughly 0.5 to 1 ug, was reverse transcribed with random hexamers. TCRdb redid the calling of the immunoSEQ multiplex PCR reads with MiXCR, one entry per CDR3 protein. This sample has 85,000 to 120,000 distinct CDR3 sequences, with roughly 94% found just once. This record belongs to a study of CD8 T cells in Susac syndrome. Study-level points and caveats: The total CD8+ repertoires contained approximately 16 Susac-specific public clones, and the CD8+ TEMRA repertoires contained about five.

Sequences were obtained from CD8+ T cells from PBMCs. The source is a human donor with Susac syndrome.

DNA for the CDR3: TGTGCCACAGTAGGGGCCCCTGACAGGGGGAAAGCTTTCTTT. This codes for CATVGAPDRGKAFF. The genes are TRBV2 and TRBJ1-1; 9 nucleotides line up with TRBD1. Germline V lookup: CDR1 SNHLY, CDR2 FYNNEI. V shed 10 bases, J shed 9 bases, and the junction held 15 bases outside the gene matches. The CDR3 spans 14 residues.